The present T cell receptor beta chain was sequenced within a study of a mutant IDH1 vaccine in newly diagnosed glioma. Study context: Before enrollment, the patients had been treated with radiotherapy alone, temozolomide alone, or both together. Most of them had received both.

Sequencing was performed with immunoSEQ multiplex PCR; in TCRdb, only in-frame clones are kept and a portion is missing. This table has 30,000 to 35,000 clones, around nine tenths appearing once. V lost 5 bases, J lost 4 bases, and 21 bases lay in between. Germline CDR1 reads MNHEY; CDR2 reads SMNVEV (reference sequence). This CDR3 has 16 amino acids. About this clone itself: No antigen is known for it.

The time point was: week 47, end of study. Every vaccination contained 300 ug of the mutant IDH1 20-mer peptide and was paired with topical imiquimod. This receptor was obtained from a man between 35 and 55 years old with glioma. The chain is built from TRBV27 and TRBJ2-7, with D maybe TRBD1 (6 bases). Specimen: PBMCs, collected from a glioma patient whose treatment included an IDH1 peptide vaccine. In DNA form, the CDR3 reads TGTGCCAGCAGTCTCCTAAGAGGACAGCCCATTTACGAGCAGTACTTC. Translation: CASSLLRGQPIYEQYF.